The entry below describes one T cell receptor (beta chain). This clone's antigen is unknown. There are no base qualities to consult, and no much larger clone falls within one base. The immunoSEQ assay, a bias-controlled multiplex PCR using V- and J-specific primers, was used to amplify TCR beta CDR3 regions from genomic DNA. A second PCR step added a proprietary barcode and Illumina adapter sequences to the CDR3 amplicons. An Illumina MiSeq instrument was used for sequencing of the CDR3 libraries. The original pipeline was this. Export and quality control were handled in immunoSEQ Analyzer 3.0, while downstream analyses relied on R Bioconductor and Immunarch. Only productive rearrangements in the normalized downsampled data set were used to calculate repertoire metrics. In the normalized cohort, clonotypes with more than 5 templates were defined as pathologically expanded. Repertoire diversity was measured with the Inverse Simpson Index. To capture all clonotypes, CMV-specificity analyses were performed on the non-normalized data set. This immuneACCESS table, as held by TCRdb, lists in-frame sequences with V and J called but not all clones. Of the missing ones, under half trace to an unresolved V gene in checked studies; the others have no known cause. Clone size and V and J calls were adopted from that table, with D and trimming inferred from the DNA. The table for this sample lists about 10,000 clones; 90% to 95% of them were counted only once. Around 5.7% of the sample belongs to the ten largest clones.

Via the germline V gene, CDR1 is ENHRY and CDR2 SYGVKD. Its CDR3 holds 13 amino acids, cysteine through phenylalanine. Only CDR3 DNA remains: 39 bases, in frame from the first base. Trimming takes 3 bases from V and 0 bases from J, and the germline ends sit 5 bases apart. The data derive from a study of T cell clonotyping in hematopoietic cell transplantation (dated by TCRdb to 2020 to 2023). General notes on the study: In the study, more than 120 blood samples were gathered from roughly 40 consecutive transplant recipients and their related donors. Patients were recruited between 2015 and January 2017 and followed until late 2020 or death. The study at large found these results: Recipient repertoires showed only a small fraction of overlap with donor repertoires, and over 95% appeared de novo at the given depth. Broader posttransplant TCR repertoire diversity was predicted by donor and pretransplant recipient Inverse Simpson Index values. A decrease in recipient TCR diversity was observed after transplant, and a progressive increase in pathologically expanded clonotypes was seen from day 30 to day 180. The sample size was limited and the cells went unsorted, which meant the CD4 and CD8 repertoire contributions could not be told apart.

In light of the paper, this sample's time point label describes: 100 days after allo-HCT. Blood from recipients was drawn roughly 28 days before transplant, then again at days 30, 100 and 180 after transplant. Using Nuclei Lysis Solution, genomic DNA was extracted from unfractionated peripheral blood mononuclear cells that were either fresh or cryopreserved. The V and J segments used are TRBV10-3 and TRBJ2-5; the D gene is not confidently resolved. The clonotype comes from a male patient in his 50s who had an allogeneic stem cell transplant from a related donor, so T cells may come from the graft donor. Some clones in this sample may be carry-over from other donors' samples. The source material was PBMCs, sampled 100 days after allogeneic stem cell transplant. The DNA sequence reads TGTGCCATCAGTGACGGATACCAAGAGACCCAGTACTTC. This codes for CAISDGYQETQYF.